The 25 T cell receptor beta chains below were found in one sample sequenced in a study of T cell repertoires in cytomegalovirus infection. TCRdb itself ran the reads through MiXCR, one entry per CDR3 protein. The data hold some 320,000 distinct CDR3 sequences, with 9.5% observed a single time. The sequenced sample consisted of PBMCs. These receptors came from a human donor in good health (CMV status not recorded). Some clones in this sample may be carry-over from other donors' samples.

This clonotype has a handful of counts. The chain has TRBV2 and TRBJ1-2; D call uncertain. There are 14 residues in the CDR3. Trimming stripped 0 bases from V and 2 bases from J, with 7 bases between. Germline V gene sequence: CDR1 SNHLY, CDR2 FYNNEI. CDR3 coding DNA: TGTGCCAGCAGTGAAGCAGCGGGGAACTATGGCTACACCTTC. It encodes CASSEAAGNYGYTF.

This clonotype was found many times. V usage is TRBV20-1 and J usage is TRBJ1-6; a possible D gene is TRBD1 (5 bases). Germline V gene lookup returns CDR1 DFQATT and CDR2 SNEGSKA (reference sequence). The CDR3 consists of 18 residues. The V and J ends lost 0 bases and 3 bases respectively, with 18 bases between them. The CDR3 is CSARDQLRQGGYNSPLHF. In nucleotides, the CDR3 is TGCAGTGCTAGAGATCAACTTCGTCAGGGTGGCTATAATTCACCCCTCCACTTT.

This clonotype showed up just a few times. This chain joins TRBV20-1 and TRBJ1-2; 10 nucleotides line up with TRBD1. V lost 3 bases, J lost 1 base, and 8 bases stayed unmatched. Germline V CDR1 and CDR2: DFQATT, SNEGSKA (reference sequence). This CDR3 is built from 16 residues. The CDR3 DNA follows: TGCAGTGCTAGTGACAGGGGGCGACGATATAACTATGGCTACACCTTC. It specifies CSASDRGRRYNYGYTF.

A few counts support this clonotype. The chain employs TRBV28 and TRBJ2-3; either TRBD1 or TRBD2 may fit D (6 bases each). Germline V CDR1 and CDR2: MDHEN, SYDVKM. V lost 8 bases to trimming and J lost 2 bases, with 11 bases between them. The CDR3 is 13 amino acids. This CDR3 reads CASQRGVTDTQYF. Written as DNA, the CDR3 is TGTGCCAGCCAGAGGGGGGTCACAGATACGCAGTATTTT.

This CDR3 reads CASSLPLGGGPNEQFF. As DNA, the CDR3 is TGTGCCAGCAGTCTCCCCCTGGGGGGAGGGCCAAATGAGCAGTTCTTC. V and J are TRBV28 and TRBJ2-1; 7 positions match TRBD2. This CDR3 has 16 amino acids. Germline CDR1 is MDHEN and CDR2 is SYDVKM. V was pared by 5 bases and J by 7 bases, with 14 bases of the junction left unmatched.

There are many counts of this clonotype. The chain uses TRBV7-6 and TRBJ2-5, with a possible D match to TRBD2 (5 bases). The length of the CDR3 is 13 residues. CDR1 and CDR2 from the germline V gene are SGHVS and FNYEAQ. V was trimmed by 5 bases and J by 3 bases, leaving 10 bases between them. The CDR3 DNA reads TGTGCCAGCAGCCCTAGAGGGAAAGAGACCCAGTACTTC. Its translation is CASSPRGKETQYF.

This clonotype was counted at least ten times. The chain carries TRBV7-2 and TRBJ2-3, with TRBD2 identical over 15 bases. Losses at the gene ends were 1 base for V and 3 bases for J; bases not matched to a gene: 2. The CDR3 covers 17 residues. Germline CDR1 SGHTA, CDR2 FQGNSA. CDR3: CASSLGGLAGGTDTQYF. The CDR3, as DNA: TGTGCCAGCAGCTTAGGGGGACTAGCGGGGGGTACAGATACGCAGTATTTT.

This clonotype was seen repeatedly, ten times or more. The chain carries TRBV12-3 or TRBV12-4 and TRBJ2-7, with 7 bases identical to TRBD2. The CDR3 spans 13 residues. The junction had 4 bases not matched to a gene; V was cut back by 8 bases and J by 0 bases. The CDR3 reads CASGLAASYEQYF. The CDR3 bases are TGTGCCAGCGGGCTAGCGGCCTCCTACGAGCAGTACTTC.

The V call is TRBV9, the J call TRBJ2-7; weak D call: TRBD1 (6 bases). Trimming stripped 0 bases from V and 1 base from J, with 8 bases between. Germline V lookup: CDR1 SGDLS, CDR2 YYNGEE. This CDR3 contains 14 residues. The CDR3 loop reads CASSVDGQSYEQYF. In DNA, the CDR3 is TGTGCCAGCAGCGTAGACGGACAGTCCTACGAGCAGTACTTC.

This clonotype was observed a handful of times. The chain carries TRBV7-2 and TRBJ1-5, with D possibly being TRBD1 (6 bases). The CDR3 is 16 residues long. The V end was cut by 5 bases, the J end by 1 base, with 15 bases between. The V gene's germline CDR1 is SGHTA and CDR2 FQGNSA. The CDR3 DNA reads TGTGCCAGCAGCACGTCGGGGGCCGGGAGCAATCAGCCCCAGCATTTT. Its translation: CASSTSGAGSNQPQHF.

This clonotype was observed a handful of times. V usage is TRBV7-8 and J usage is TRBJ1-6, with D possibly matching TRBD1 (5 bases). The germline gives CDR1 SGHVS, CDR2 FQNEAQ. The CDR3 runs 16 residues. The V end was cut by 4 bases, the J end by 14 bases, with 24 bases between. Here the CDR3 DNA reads TGTGCCAGCAGCTCTCCGACCGGGACGTTTTTGCAGGCCCTCCACTTT. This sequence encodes CASSSPTGTFLQALHF.

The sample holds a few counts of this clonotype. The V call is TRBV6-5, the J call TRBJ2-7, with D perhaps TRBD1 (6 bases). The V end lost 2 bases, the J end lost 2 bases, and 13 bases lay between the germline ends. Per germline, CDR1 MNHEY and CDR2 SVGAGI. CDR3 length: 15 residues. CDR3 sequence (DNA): TGTGCCAGCAGTTACCCGGCAGGGGCGGCCTACGAGCAGTACTTC. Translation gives CASSYPAGAAYEQYF.

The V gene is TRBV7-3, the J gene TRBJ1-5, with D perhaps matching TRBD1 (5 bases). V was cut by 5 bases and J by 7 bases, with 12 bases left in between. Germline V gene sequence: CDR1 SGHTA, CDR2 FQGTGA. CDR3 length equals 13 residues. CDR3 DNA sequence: TGTGCCAGCAGCCTTGGGGCGGGACAGCCCCAGCATTTT. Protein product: CASSLGAGQPQHF.

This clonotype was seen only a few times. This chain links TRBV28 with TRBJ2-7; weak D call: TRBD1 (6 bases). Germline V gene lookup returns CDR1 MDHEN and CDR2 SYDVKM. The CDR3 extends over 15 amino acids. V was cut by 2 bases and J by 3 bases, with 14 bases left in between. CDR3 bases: TGTGCCAGCAGTTTACTACGACAGGCCATCTACGAGCAGTACTTC. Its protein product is CASSLLRQAIYEQYF.

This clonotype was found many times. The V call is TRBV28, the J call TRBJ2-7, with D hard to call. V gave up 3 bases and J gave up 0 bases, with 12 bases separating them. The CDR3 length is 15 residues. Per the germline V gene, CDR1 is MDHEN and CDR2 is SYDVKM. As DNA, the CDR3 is TGTGCCAGCAGTTTCCCTTTCCTTGGCTCCTACGAGCAGTACTTC. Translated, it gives CASSFPFLGSYEQYF.

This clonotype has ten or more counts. CDR3 sequence reads: CASSRLNRGLLGYTF. The DNA for the CDR3 is TGTGCCAGCAGCCGACTCAACAGGGGGCTTTTAGGCTACACCTTC. The V and J genes are TRBV7-9 and TRBJ1-2, with 9 bases aligning to TRBD1. CDR3 size: 15 residues. Germline V gives CDR1 SEHNR, CDR2 FQNEAQ (reference sequence). With 5 bases clipped from V and 8 bases from J, the junction kept 12 bases outside the gene matches.

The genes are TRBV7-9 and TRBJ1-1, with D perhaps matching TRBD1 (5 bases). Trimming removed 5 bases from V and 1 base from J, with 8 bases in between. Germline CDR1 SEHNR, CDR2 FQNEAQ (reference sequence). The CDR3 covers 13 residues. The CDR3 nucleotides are TGTGCCAGCAGCGATACAGGGAACACTGAAGCTTTCTTT. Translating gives CASSDTGNTEAFF.

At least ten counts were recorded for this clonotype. The CDR3 region is CASSARLAAIQEQYF. CDR3 coding DNA: TGTGCCAGCAGTGCGCGACTAGCGGCCATCCAAGAGCAGTACTTC. This chain connects TRBV2 to TRBJ2-7; 9 positions agree with TRBD2. The CDR3 is 15 residues long. Germline-derived CDR1 and CDR2 are SNHLY and FYNNEI. The V segment lost 4 bases and the J segment 7 bases; nucleotides outside the gene matches: 11.

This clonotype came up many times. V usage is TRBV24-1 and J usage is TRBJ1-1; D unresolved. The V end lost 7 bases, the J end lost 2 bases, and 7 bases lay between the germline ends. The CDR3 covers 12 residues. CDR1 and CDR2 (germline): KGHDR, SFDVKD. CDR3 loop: CATRGENTEAFF. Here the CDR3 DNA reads TGTGCCACCAGGGGAGAAAACACTGAAGCTTTCTTT.

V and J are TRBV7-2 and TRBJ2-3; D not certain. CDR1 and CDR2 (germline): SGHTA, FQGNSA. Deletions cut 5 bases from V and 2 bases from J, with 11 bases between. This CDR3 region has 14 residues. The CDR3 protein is CASSPTTSTDTQYF. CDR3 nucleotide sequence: TGTGCCAGCAGCCCTACTACCTCCACAGATACGCAGTATTTT.

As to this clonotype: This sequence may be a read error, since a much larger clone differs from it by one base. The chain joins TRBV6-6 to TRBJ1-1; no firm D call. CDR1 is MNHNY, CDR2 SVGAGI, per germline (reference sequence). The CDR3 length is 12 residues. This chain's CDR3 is CASSYNGAEVFF. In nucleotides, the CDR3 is TGTGCCAGCAGTTACAATGGCGCTGAAGTTTTCTTT.

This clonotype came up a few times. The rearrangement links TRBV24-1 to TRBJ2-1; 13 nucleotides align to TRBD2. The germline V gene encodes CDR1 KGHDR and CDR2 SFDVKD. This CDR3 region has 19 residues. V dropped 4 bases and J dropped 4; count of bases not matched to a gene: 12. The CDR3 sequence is CATSDGLAGAYAGYNEQFF. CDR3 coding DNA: TGTGCCACCAGTGACGGACTAGCGGGGGCGTACGCTGGGTACAATGAGCAGTTCTTC.

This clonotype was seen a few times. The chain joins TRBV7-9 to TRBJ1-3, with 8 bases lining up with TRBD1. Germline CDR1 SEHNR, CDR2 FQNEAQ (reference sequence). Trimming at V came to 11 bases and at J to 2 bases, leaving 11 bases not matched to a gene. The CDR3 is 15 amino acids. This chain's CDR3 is CALVPQGAPGNTIYF. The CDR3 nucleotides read TGTGCCCTGGTCCCGCAGGGGGCGCCTGGAAACACCATATATTTT. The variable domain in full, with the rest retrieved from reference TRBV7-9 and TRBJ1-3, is DTGVSQNPRHKITKRGQNVTFRCDPISEHNRLYWYRQTLGQGPEFLTYFQNEAQLEKSRLLSDRFSAERPKGSFSTLEIQRTEQGDSAMYLCALVPQGAPGNTIYFGEGSWLTVV.

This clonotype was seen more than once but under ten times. CDR3 coding DNA: TGTGCCAGCAGCTTTAGGCAGGGGGGGGGAACTGAAGCTTTCTTT. Translated, it gives CASSFRQGGGTEAFF. The chain employs TRBV7-2 and TRBJ1-1; 7 nucleotides align to TRBD1. The CDR3 is 15 residues long. The V segment lost 3 bases and the J segment 5 bases; nucleotides outside the gene matches: 9. CDR1 is SGHTA, CDR2 FQGNSA, per germline. Variable domain in full (rest from reference TRBV7-2 and TRBJ1-1): GAGVSQSPSNKVTEKGKDVELRCDPISGHTALYWYRQSLGQGLEFLIYFQGNSAPDKSGLPSDRFSAERTGGSVSTLTIQRTQQEDSAVYLCASSFRQGGGTEAFFGQGTRLTVV.

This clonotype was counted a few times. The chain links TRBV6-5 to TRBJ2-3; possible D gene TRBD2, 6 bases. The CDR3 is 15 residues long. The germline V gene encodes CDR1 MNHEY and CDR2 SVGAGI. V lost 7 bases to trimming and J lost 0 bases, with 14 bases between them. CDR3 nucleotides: TGTGCCAGCAATAGAGCTGGAGGGAGCACAGATACGCAGTATTTT. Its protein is CASNRAGGSTDTQYF.